The 16 T cell receptor beta chains given below trace back to one sample, sequenced in a study of T cells after posttransplantation cyclophosphamide. Some clones are missing from TCRdb's copy, which holds only in-frame ones; the method was immunoSEQ multiplex PCR. The sample holds 2,700 or so clones, and no clone turns up only once. Treatment was busulfan-fludarabine conditioning, a marrow graft, and cyclophosphamide on days +3 and +4. The source was PBMCs, collected after allogeneic stem cell transplant with posttransplant cyclophosphamide. Source of these receptors: a male patient aged 55-69 years who received an allogeneic stem cell transplant from a related donor and was CMV-positive. The graft donor may account for some of the T cells.

In its sample, this clone ranks as medium-sized. V gene TRBV2 combines with J gene TRBJ1-1; D may be TRBD1 (6 bases). Germline V gives CDR1 SNHLY, CDR2 FYNNEI. CDR3 length: 13 residues. Trimming removed 11 bases from V and 1 base from J, with 14 bases in between. CDR3 residues: CAAKDRKNTEAFF. The CDR3 coding sequence is TGTGCCGCTAAGGACAGAAAGAACACTGAAGCTTTCTTT.

This clone has a count of ten or more. This rearrangement joins TRBV5-1 to TRBJ1-1; D remains ambiguous. V was pared by 2 bases and J by 4 bases, with 12 bases between. The CDR3 sequence is 14 residues long. Germline V lookup: CDR1 SGHRS, CDR2 YFSETQ. CDR3 coding DNA: TGCGCCAGCAGCTTCGGGGTAGAGGGCACTGAAGCTTTCTTT. Translated, it gives CASSFGVEGTEAFF.

This clone was detected many times. V usage is TRBV28 and J usage is TRBJ1-5; tentatively, D is TRBD1 (5 bases). Germline V gene lookup returns CDR1 MDHEN and CDR2 SYDVKM. Trimming took off 5 bases at V and 4 bases at J, with 15 bases between the two ends. The CDR3 covers 15 residues. CDR3 nucleotide sequence: TGTGCCAGCAGTGCCCTCCTTCAGGGAAATCAGCCCCAGCATTTT. Residues: CASSALLQGNQPQHF.

This clone is judged medium-sized. The chain recombines TRBV9 with TRBJ2-6; 7 bases map to TRBD2. With V trimmed by 0 bases and J by 1 base, 7 bases remained unmatched. This CDR3 has 18 amino acids. From germline, CDR1 is SGDLS and CDR2 YYNGEE. The DNA for the CDR3 is TGTGCCAGCAGCGTAGGTCTAGCGGCCACTTCTGGGGCCAACGTCCTGACTTTC. Its translation is CASSVGLAATSGANVLTF.

This clone was picked up many times. The V call is TRBV5-6, the J call TRBJ2-5; 8 bases fit TRBD1. The germline gives CDR1 SGHDT, CDR2 YYEEEE. V lost 4 bases and J lost 7; bases outside the gene matches: 6. The CDR3 totals 13 residues. This chain's CDR3 is CASSRDRFGTQYF. Here the CDR3 DNA reads TGTGCCAGCAGCCGGGACAGGTTCGGGACCCAGTACTTC. Using reference TRBV5-6 and TRBJ2-5 for the parts outside the CDR3, the full variable domain is DAGVTQSPTHLIKTRGQQVTLRCSPKSGHDTVSWYQQALGQGPQFIFQYYEEEERQRGNFPDRFSGHQFPNYSSELNVNALLLGDSALYLCASSRDRFGTQYFGPGTRLLVL.

Within the sample, this clone is medium-sized. This chain joins TRBV6-5 and TRBJ1-4, with 10 positions matching TRBD1. CDR1 and CDR2 from the germline V gene are MNHEY and SVGAGI. The CDR3 runs to 15 residues. V trimming: 1 base; J trimming: 5 bases; junction bases outside the gene matches: 1. This chain's CDR3 is CASSYLGQGNEKLFF. CDR3 DNA sequence: TGTGCCAGCAGTTACTTGGGACAGGGGAATGAAAAACTGTTTTTT.

J is TRBJ1-5 and V is TRBV10-3, with TRBD1 matching 8 bases. V lost 6 bases and J lost 7; bases outside the gene matches: 14. Per germline, CDR1 ENHRY and CDR2 SYGVKD. This CDR3 comprises 16 residues. CDR3 in DNA: TGTGCCATCAGCTCAACCCGACAGGGGCGTCGACAGCCCCAGCATTTT. This codes for CAISSTRQGRRQPQHF.

This clone has at least ten counts. This rearrangement joins TRBV28 to TRBJ1-5; D is unresolved. Germline-derived CDR1 and CDR2 are MDHEN and SYDVKM. The CDR3 consists of 18 residues. Trimming cost V 5 bases and J 2 bases, with 22 bases left between them. CDR3 in amino acids: CASSPPLGGFTGNQPQHF. The CDR3 DNA reads TGTGCCAGCAGTCCACCCTTGGGCGGGTTTACGGGCAATCAGCCCCAGCATTTT.

In its sample, this clone was seen many times. The chain combines TRBV7-8 with TRBJ2-7, with 7 bases matching TRBD1. V shed 4 bases, J shed 2 bases, and the junction held 5 bases outside the gene matches. Germline CDR1 reads SGHVS; CDR2 reads FQNEAQ. This CDR3 contains 14 residues. The CDR3 nucleotides read TGTGCCAGCAGCTCCAGGACAGGTACCTACGAGCAGTACTTC. Translated, it gives CASSSRTGTYEQYF.

This clone was observed many times. The gene calls are TRBV4-2 and TRBJ1-2; 7 bases map to TRBD1. V shed 1 base and J 2 bases; nucleotides not matched to a gene: 19. CDR1 and CDR2 from the germline V gene are LGHNA and YNFKEQ. The CDR3 is made up of 20 amino acids. The CDR3 is CASSQGLPPPTGVRNYGYTF. Here the CDR3 DNA reads TGTGCCAGCAGCCAAGGTTTGCCTCCGCCCACAGGGGTGAGGAACTATGGCTACACCTTC.

This clone was seen at least ten times. The V call is TRBV6-5, the J call TRBJ2-3, with TRBD1 matching 7 bases. Trimming removed 1 base from V and 3 bases from J; junction bases left unmatched: 4. This CDR3 region has 15 residues. Germline loops: CDR1 MNHEY, CDR2 SVGAGI. CDR3 amino acids: CASSYFLTGTDTQYF. CDR3 coding DNA: TGTGCCAGCAGTTACTTCTTGACAGGGACAGATACGCAGTATTTT.

This clone is medium-sized by share. This CDR3 is CASSGISGGTTGELFF. CDR3 nucleotides: TGTGCCAGCAGTGGGATCAGCGGGGGGACCACCGGGGAGCTGTTTTTT. The chain links TRBV6-1 to TRBJ2-2, with TRBD2 identical over 9 bases. The CDR3 sequence is 16 residues long. Germline CDR1 and CDR2: MNHNS and SASEGT. V was clipped by 4 bases and J by 4 bases; unmatched bases: 7.

For this clone: With a far larger clone one base away, a read error is the likely cause. The missing conserved phenylalanine or tryptophan at the end of this CDR3 makes a read error likely. V is TRBV20-1 and J is TRBJ2-7, with TRBD2 as a possible D gene (6 bases). The CDR3 runs to 11 residues. V was trimmed by 6 bases and J by 3 bases, leaving 9 bases between them. Germline CDR1 DFQATT, CDR2 SNEGSKA (reference sequence). This CDR3 reads CSAGGDYEQYL. In DNA form, the CDR3 reads TGCAGTGCGGGGGGAGACTACGAGCAGTACCTC.

This clone occurred a few times. The chain has TRBV25-1 and TRBJ2-3; D gene unclear. Germline V gives CDR1 MGHDK, CDR2 SYGVNS. V was shortened by 6 bases and J by 0 bases, with 4 bases between the two germline ends. The CDR3 has 12 amino acids. The CDR3 reads CASRSSTDTQYF. The CDR3 coding sequence is TGTGCCAGCAGATCTAGCACAGATACGCAGTATTTT.

This clone was picked up many times. V and J are TRBV5-1 and TRBJ2-3, with 10 bases lining up with TRBD2. The CDR3 runs to 16 residues. The ends lost 0 bases at V and 2 bases at J; junction bases unmatched: 3. From germline, CDR1 is SGHRS and CDR2 YFSETQ. In DNA form, the CDR3 reads TGCGCCAGCAGCTTGGGTCTAGCGGGGGTCACAGATACGCAGTATTTT. Translating it yields CASSLGLAGVTDTQYF.

This clone was seen repeatedly, ten times or more. This rearrangement joins TRBV29-1 to TRBJ2-1, with 8 bases lining up with TRBD2. CDR1 and CDR2 (germline): SQVTM, ANQGSEA. Trimming at V came to 1 base and at J to 5 bases, leaving 7 bases not matched to a gene. This CDR3 spans 15 amino acids. In DNA form, the CDR3 reads TGCAGCGTTGAAGGTCCACTAGCGGATAACAATGAGCAGTTCTTC. Protein: CSVEGPLADNNEQFF.